The clone carrying this TCR beta chain was seen repeatedly, ten times or more. Its antigen is not known. Described treatment: skin biopsy from PPD injection site in Mantoux-positive individual. Input was roughly 1 to 1000 ng of DNase-treated total RNA without cell sorting. TCR cDNA received a 3' ligated oligonucleotide that carried a UMI. Skin biopsies came from PPD injection sites in Mantoux-positive individuals. Alpha and beta constant region primers primed reverse transcription for blood and skin samples. Ligated cDNA underwent four rounds of PCR with nested alpha and beta constant region primers and SP2. MiXCR, run by TCRdb on the UMI-ligation and nested PCR reads, gives a single entry per CDR3 protein. There are some 20,000 distinct CDR3 sequences in the sample; more than 9% occur only once, and around 7% lies in the top ten. V lost 6 bases, J lost 5 bases, and 18 bases stayed unmatched. This CDR3 has 17 amino acids. Germline CDR1 SGHTA, CDR2 FQGNSA.

These data are taken from a study of naive and memory T cell subsets. Findings and caveats of the study: TCRs were reportedly recovered from both biopsy types, mostly tuberculin test sites.

The clonotype originates from an adult in good health. The sample here was skin, taken from a tuberculin skin test site. The chain carries TRBV7-2 and TRBJ1-1; 7 bases map to TRBD1. In DNA, the CDR3 is TGTGCCAGCAGTTTCGCACCCGCGACAGGGCGTCGGACTGAAGCTTTCTTT. It specifies CASSFAPATGRRTEAFF.